The 26 T cell receptor beta chains in this list originate from one sample, sequenced in a study of T cells in Graves' hyperthyroidism and ophthalmopathy. Amplified TCR beta CDR3 regions derived from RNA transcripts. HTBI primers were employed in a first-round RT-PCR of the TCR CDR3. Each CDR3 protein is one row after TCRdb ran MiXCR on the multiplex PCR reads. This sample has hundreds of thousands of distinct CDR3 sequences, with roughly 45% found just once. Sequenced input: peripheral blood or thyroid tissue (not recorded which). These receptors were taken from an adult man with Graves' disease, either hyperthyroidism or ophthalmopathy (not recorded which).

This chain links TRBV11-1 with TRBJ1-6; 7 bases align to TRBD1. This CDR3 is built from 18 residues. V was clipped by 4 bases and J by 6 bases; unmatched bases: 15. Germline CDR1 and CDR2: SGHAT and FQDESV (reference sequence). The CDR3 coding sequence is TGTGCCAGCAGCTCGCACGACCTACAGGGGTCCGGTAATTCACCCCTCCACTTT. Its protein product is CASSSHDLQGSGNSPLHF.

On this clonotype: An end of the junction does not agree with germline; a read error may underlie this. The V and J genes are TRBV12-3 or TRBV12-4 and TRBJ2-7, with a weak D call TRBD2 (5 bases). The CDR3 covers 13 residues. The CDR3 nucleotides are TGTGCCAGCAGTCTAGCTAGGCCCTACGAGCAGTACTTC. It specifies CASSLARPYEQYF.

The chain combines TRBV5-1 with TRBJ1-3; 7 positions match TRBD1. In germline, CDR1 is SGHRS, CDR2 YFSETQ. V shed 0 bases, J shed 3 bases, and the junction held 6 bases outside the gene matches. The CDR3 consists of 16 residues. The DNA of the CDR3 is TGCGCCAGCAGCTTGGACAGGGGACGCCGTGGAAACACCATATATTTT. Its translation: CASSLDRGRRGNTIYF.

The chain recombines TRBV20-1 with TRBJ2-5; no firm D call. Germline CDR1 reads DFQATT; CDR2 reads SNEGSKA (reference sequence). CDR3 length: 15 residues. Trimming took 1 base from V and 0 from J, leaving 12 bases between them. The CDR3 is CSARVPARYQETQYF. In DNA form, the CDR3 reads TGCAGTGCTAGAGTCCCAGCGAGATACCAAGAGACCCAGTACTTC.

V usage is TRBV29-1 and J usage is TRBJ1-1; D is undetermined. CDR1 SQVTM and CDR2 ANQGSEA come from the germline V gene. V was pared by 8 bases and J by 8 bases, with 15 bases between. The CDR3 runs 11 residues. The CDR3: CSFMISTEAFF. CDR3 nucleotides: TGCAGCTTCATGATTTCTACGGAAGCTTTCTTT.

The rearrangement links TRBV15 to TRBJ1-6; 11 bases fit TRBD1. Germline CDR1 is LNHNV and CDR2 is YYDKDF (reference sequence). This CDR3 is 15 amino acids long. The junction had 5 bases not matched to a gene; V was cut back by 3 bases and J by 10 bases. The CDR3 region is CATSSGQGANSPLHF. The CDR3 nucleotides are TGTGCCACCAGCAGTGGACAGGGGGCCAACTCACCCCTCCACTTT.

This clonotype was detected a few times. The J gene is TRBJ1-5, the V gene TRBV19, with D possibly being TRBD1 (6 bases). Trimming pared 3 bases from V and 4 bases from J, leaving 16 bases between. Germline V lookup: CDR1 LNHDA, CDR2 SQIVND (reference sequence). The CDR3 totals 16 residues. As DNA, the CDR3 is TGTGCCAGTAGTATGTCTACAGGGTGGGATAATCAGCCCCAGCATTTT. Translating it yields CASSMSTGWDNQPQHF.

The chain joins TRBV25-1 to TRBJ1-2, with a weak D call TRBD1 (6 bases). The CDR3 spans 15 residues. Germline CDR1 and CDR2: MGHDK and SYGVNS. V lost 6 bases and J lost 1, with 15 bases in between. The chain's CDR3 is CASRLAGHLNYGYTF. The CDR3 nucleotides are TGTGCCAGCAGACTCGCGGGACACCTTAACTATGGCTACACCTTC.

In this sample, this clonotype turned up many times. The gene calls are TRBV29-1 and TRBJ1-2, with D uncertain. The V end lost 4 bases, the J end lost 2 bases, and 14 bases lay between the germline ends. Germline loops: CDR1 SQVTM, CDR2 ANQGSEA. The CDR3 contains 14 residues. CDR3 sequence (DNA): TGCAGCGTTGTCGTCGGCAGTGCCAACTATGGCTACACCTTC. This sequence encodes CSVVVGSANYGYTF.

V gene TRBV16 combines with J gene TRBJ1-2; D is unclear. The CDR3 contains 15 residues. The V end was cut by 4 bases, the J end by 3 bases, with 15 bases between. The germline CDR1 and CDR2 sequences are KGHSY and FQNENV. CDR3: CASSPRTGLDYGYTF. CDR3 coding DNA: TGTGCCAGCAGCCCGAGAACTGGACTGGACTATGGCTACACCTTC.

The chain carries TRBV10-3 and TRBJ1-5, with 7 bases identical to TRBD1. CDR1 and CDR2 from the germline V gene are ENHRY and SYGVKD. Trimming took 5 bases from V and 2 from J; bases not matched to a gene: 3. The CDR3 length is 14 residues. CDR3 region: CAISRGQGNQPQHF. As DNA, the CDR3 is TGTGCCATCAGTAGGGGGCAGGGCAATCAGCCCCAGCATTTT.

This clonotype was counted many times. V and J are TRBV7-8 and TRBJ2-5; a possible D gene is TRBD2 (6 bases). V gave up 3 bases and J gave up 4 bases, with 9 bases separating them. Germline V gene sequence: CDR1 SGHVS, CDR2 FQNEAQ. This CDR3 is built from 13 residues. CDR3 coding DNA: TGTGCCAGCAGCTTCGGGGGATCAGAGACCCAGTACTTC. Translated: CASSFGGSETQYF.

In its sample, this clonotype was seen once. The chain combines TRBV14 with TRBJ2-5; a weak D match, TRBD1 (6 bases). V gave up 1 base and J gave up 5 bases, with 8 bases separating them. Looked up from germline, CDR1 is SGHDN and CDR2 is FVKESK. This CDR3 is 13 amino acids long. CDR3 sequence reads: CASSQVRGETQYF. CDR3 bases: TGTGCCAGCAGCCAAGTTAGGGGGGAGACCCAGTACTTC.

CDR3 nucleotide sequence: TGTGCCAGCAGCCCGGGACAGGGTGATAGCGAGACCCAGTACTTC. Translation gives CASSPGQGDSETQYF. This chain links TRBV11-2 with TRBJ2-5; 9 positions match TRBD1. Germline CDR1 SGHAT, CDR2 FQNNGV. V shed 5 bases and J 5 bases; nucleotides not matched to a gene: 9. The CDR3 totals 15 residues.

V usage is TRBV7-9 and J usage is TRBJ1-2, with D possibly matching TRBD1 (5 bases). V lost 5 bases, J lost 7 bases, and 20 bases lay in between. Germline values: CDR1 SEHNR, CDR2 FQNEAQ (reference sequence). The CDR3 is made up of 15 amino acids. The CDR3 region has the DNA TGTGCCAGCAGCAGGGGCGGGGCCCTTGGGAGTGGCTACACCTTC. Amino acid sequence: CASSRGGALGSGYTF.

With regard to this clonotype: Just one base apart from a much larger clone, this may be a read error. This chain uses TRBV10-3 with TRBJ1-5, with unresolved D. This CDR3 region has 16 residues. The germline gives CDR1 ENHRY, CDR2 SYGVKD. The DNA of the CDR3 is TGTGCCAGCAGTGAGTCGAGTCTTGGGTATGGTCAGCCCCAGCATTTT. Protein sequence: CASSESSLGYGQPQHF.

This clonotype was detected ten times or more. V usage is TRBV7-2 and J usage is TRBJ1-1; D uncertain. With 1 base removed from V and 1 base from J, the gap between germline ends came to 7 bases. CDR1 and CDR2 from the germline V gene are SGHTA and FQGNSA. The CDR3 is 14 residues long. The CDR3 coding sequence is TGTGCCAGCAGCTTAGGGATTTCGAACACTGAAGCTTTCTTT. Its protein product is CASSLGISNTEAFF.

In the case of this clonotype: One base away lies a much larger clone, so this may be a sequencing read error. The J gene is TRBJ1-1, the V gene TRBV25-1; D is unresolved. Germline V gene sequence: CDR1 MGHDK, CDR2 SYGVNS. This CDR3 has 13 residues. Deletions cut 4 bases from V and 3 bases from J, with 9 bases between. The CDR3 loop reads CASSAGRDTEAFF. CDR3 DNA: TGTGCCAGCAGTGCCGGGAGGGACACTGAAGCTTTCTTT.

This clonotype was seen at least ten times. The J gene is TRBJ1-3, the V gene TRBV7-9; a weak D match, TRBD1 (5 bases). The CDR3 totals 12 residues. Trimming removed 5 bases from V and 15 bases from J, with 17 bases in between. Germline CDR1 is SEHNR and CDR2 is FQNEAQ (reference sequence). The CDR3 is CASSNGHPGRYF. The CDR3 nucleotides read TGTGCCAGCAGCAATGGACACCCCGGGAGATATTTT. The variable domain in full, with the rest retrieved from reference TRBV7-9 and TRBJ1-3, is DTGVSQNPRHKITKRGQNVTFRCDPISEHNRLYWYRQTLGQGPEFLTYFQNEAQLEKSRLLSDRFSAERPKGSFSTLEIQRTEQGDSAMYLCASSNGHPGRYFGEGSWLTVV.

The chain recombines TRBV7-2 with TRBJ1-4, with TRBD1 as a possible D gene (6 bases). This CDR3 spans 13 amino acids. Trimming pared 6 bases from V and 3 bases from J, leaving 8 bases between. Germline assignment: CDR1 SGHTA and CDR2 FQGNSA. The CDR3 nucleotides are TGTGCCAGCAGGGGGGCAGCTAATGAAAAACTGTTTTTT. This gives the protein CASRGAANEKLFF.

This clonotype is judged medium-sized. The chain carries TRBV7-2 and TRBJ2-7, with D uncertain. The V and J ends lost 5 bases and 0 bases respectively, with 2 bases between them. The germline V gene encodes CDR1 SGHTA and CDR2 FQGNSA. This CDR3 region has 11 residues. CDR3 DNA sequence: TGTGCCAGCAGCATCTCCTACGAGCAGTACTTC. Translation gives CASSISYEQYF. The full variable domain, its missing parts supplied by reference TRBV7-2 and TRBJ2-7, is GAGVSQSPSNKVTEKGKDVELRCDPISGHTALYWYRQSLGQGLEFLIYFQGNSAPDKSGLPSDRFSAERTGGSVSTLTIQRTQQEDSAVYLCASSISYEQYFGPGTRLTVT.

This chain joins TRBV10-3 and TRBJ2-7; D is uncertain. The CDR3 sequence is 15 residues long. The germline CDR1 and CDR2 sequences are ENHRY and SYGVKD. Trimming left V 3 bases short and J 0 bases short, with 12 bases between. In DNA form, the CDR3 reads TGTGCCATCAGTGAAACGGTATGGGTCTCCTACGAGCAGTACTTC. Encoded protein: CAISETVWVSYEQYF.

This clonotype was seen a few times. J is TRBJ1-5 and V is TRBV19; maybe TRBD1 (5 bases). Germline-derived CDR1 and CDR2 are LNHDA and SQIVND (reference sequence). V dropped 5 bases and J dropped 4 bases, with 15 bases sitting between them. The CDR3 spans 15 residues. CDR3 region: CASSPRDGLNQPQHF. The CDR3 DNA reads TGTGCCAGTAGTCCAAGGGACGGCCTGAATCAGCCCCAGCATTTT.

This clonotype was observed a few times. V and J are TRBV7-2 and TRBJ1-5, with TRBD1 matching over 8 bases. The germline V gene encodes CDR1 SGHTA and CDR2 FQGNSA. This CDR3 has 16 residues. V trimming: 8 bases; J trimming: 4 bases; junction bases outside the gene matches: 13. CDR3 coding DNA: TGTGCCAGCGGACAAGGCGGACAGGGATGGAATCAGCCCCAGCATTTT. Translation: CASGQGGQGWNQPQHF.

The gene calls are TRBV29-1 and TRBJ2-2; either TRBD1 or TRBD2 may supply D (7 bases each). Trimming stripped 4 bases from V and 6 bases from J, with 15 bases between. Germline-derived CDR1 and CDR2 are SQVTM and ANQGSEA. The CDR3 has 14 residues. CDR3 residues: CSVGPAGQSGELFF. For the CDR3, the DNA is TGCAGCGTTGGTCCAGCGGGACAGTCCGGGGAGCTGTTTTTT.

This clonotype was picked up many times. The gene calls are TRBV19 and TRBJ1-1; D uncertain. This CDR3 is 12 amino acids long. The germline gives CDR1 LNHDA, CDR2 SQIVND (reference sequence). CDR3 DNA sequence: TGTGCAACCCAGTCGCCACACACTGAAGCTTTCTTT. Its translation: CATQSPHTEAFF.